The entry below gives a single T cell receptor (beta chain) sequence along with its context. The CDR3 has 13 residues. CDR1 is SQVTM, CDR2 ANQGSEA, per germline. The record originates from a study of monozygotic twins with inflammatory bowel disease. TCRdb derives one entry per CDR3 protein from the 5' RACE reads, leaving out DNA. Listed are approximately 400,000 distinct CDR3 sequences; roughly 2.5% falls within the top ten. This sequence joins TRBV29-1 and TRBJ2-5; lacking DNA, the TRBD1 call made by TCRdb goes unchecked. Sequencing input: blood. The TCR originated in a human donor with ulcerative colitis or Crohn's disease, or a healthy co-twin of an affected twin (not recorded which). The CDR3 loop is CSGVTGSGWTQYF. Complete variable domain (other parts from reference TRBV29-1 and TRBJ2-5): SAVISQKPSRDICQRGTSLTIQCQVDSQVTMMFWYRQQPGQSLTLIATANQGSEATYESGFVIDKFPISRPNLTFSTLTVSNMSPEDSSIYLCSGVTGSGWTQYFGPGTRLLVL.